What follows are 3 T cell receptor beta chains derived from one specimen sequenced in a study of cytomegalovirus exposure and HLA in healthy donors (dated by TCRdb to the late 2010s). Library method: the immunoSEQ multiplex PCR assay. For the multiplex PCR, a mixture combining 60 forward primers for TCR Vbeta segments and 13 reverse primers for TCR Jbeta segments was used. TCRdb retrieved this table from immuneACCESS and kept in-frame rearrangements only. Not all clones are present; in checked studies, unresolved V genes account for under half, and no reason is known for the remainder. The data table for this sample lists roughly 190,000 clones. Approximately 0.82% of the sample is taken by the ten largest. Sequencing was carried out using PBMCs. Receptors were obtained from a woman under 30 in good health and CMV-seropositive.

The chain employs TRBV15 and TRBJ2-1; D perhaps matches TRBD1 (5 bases). V was cut by 1 base and J by 6 bases, with 22 bases left in between. Germline values: CDR1 LNHNV, CDR2 YYDKDF (reference sequence). The CDR3 totals 18 residues. The CDR3: CATSRVQTGRTRGNEQFF. Here the CDR3 DNA reads TGTGCCACCAGCAGAGTTCAGACCGGACGAACAAGGGGCAATGAGCAGTTCTTC.

The chain joins TRBV5-3 to TRBJ1-5; possibly TRBD1 for D (5 bases). TRBV5-3 is an ORF; its function is uncertain. The CDR3 contains 15 residues. The V end lost 4 bases, the J end lost 3 bases, and 14 bases lay between the germline ends. The CDR3 coding sequence is TGTGCCAGAAGCCCAGGGTTGTCTGCCAATCAGCCCCAGCATTTT. It is translated as CARSPGLSANQPQHF.

The chain recombines TRBV25-1 with TRBJ2-7, with 7 bases that match TRBD1. Germline V lookup: CDR1 MGHDK, CDR2 SYGVNS. The CDR3 length is 13 residues. The J segment lost 3 bases and the V segment lost 7 bases, leaving 6 bases of the junction unmatched. The chain's CDR3 is CASTRTGVYEQYF. The DNA of the CDR3 is TGTGCCAGCACCCGAACAGGGGTCTACGAGCAGTACTTC.